This T cell receptor beta chain was observed in a study of OX40 agonist ivuxolimab in advanced cancers. Study in general: Hepatocellular carcinoma, melanoma, renal cell or head and neck cancer occurred in dose-escalation patients. Participants could have had prior anti-PD-1, anti-PD-L1 or anti-CTLA-4 therapy, and approximately 40% had some.

On this clone itself: Its antigen remains unidentified.

Only in-frame clones appear in the TCRdb table, and some are missing; sequencing was by immunoSEQ multiplex PCR. The data contain about 61,000 clones, about 88% of them singletons. Study observations and caveats: Expanded clones tended on average to be more numerous among CD8+ T cells than CD4+. Specificity for antigen went undetermined in the expanded peripheral T cells.

V was cut by 3 bases and J by 10 bases, with 9 bases left in between. The CDR3 consists of 11 residues. CDR1 is SNHLY and CDR2 is FYNNEI in the germline V gene. The source material was CD4+ or CD8+ T cells sorted from blood, sampled in a trial of the OX40 agonist ivuxolimab. The origin of this receptor is an adult with an advanced solid tumor such as melanoma, head and neck, liver or kidney cancer. The chain uses TRBV2 and TRBJ1-1; the D gene is possibly TRBD1 (5 bases). The CDR3 DNA sequence: TGTGCCAGCAGTGACAGGGTTCGAGCTTTCTTT. Translating it yields CASSDRVRAFF. Variable domain in full (rest from reference TRBV2 and TRBJ1-1): EPEVTQTPSHQVTQMGQEVILRCVPISNHLYFYWYRQILGQKVEFLVSFYNNEISEKSEIFDDQFSVERPDGSNFTLKIRSTKLEDSAMYFCASSDRVRAFFGQGTRLTVV.